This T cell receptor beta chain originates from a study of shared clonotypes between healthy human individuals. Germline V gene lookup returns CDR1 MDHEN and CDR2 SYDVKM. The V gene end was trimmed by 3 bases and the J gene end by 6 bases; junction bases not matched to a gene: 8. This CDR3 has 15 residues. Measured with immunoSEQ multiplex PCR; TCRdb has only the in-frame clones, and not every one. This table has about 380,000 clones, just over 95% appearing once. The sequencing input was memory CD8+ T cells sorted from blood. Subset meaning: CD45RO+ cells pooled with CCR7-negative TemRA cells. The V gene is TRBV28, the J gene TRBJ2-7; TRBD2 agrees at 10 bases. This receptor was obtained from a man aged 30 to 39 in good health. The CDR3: CASSFASGSSLEQYF. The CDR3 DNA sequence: TGTGCCAGCAGTTTTGCTAGCGGGAGCTCCCTCGAGCAGTACTTC.